This T cell receptor (beta chain) was sequenced in a study of low-dose radiotherapy and immunotherapy resistance in tumors. Turning to the study itself: Participants in Cohort 1 were administered 0.5 Gy per fraction at 2-week intervals, to a cumulative dose of 6.5 Gy. With 1 Gy per fraction every two weeks, Cohort 2 accumulated 13 Gy across 26 weeks.

Time point in this sample: after trial treatment. Treatment specified: LDRT plus nivolumab, ipilimumab, low-dose cyclophosphamide and aspirin (RACIN trial). TRAV- and TRBV-specific primers, spanning alpha and beta chains, primed first-strand cDNA. The TCRs were subjected to amplification over around 19 PCR cycles employing a constant-region primer in conjunction with a V-primer adapter. TCRdb reanalysed the reads using MiXCR and keeps one entry per CDR3 protein. The sample has about 91,000 distinct CDR3 sequences, roughly 20% seen once. There are many counts of this clonotype. This specimen consisted of PBMCs, obtained after low-dose radiotherapy plus immunotherapy. The TCR was taken from a female donor with ovarian cancer.

CDR3 amino acids: CASSRNPGLVSNEQFF. The CDR3 region has the DNA TGTGCCAGCAGTCGAAACCCCGGACTAGTGAGCAATGAGCAGTTCTTC. V and J are TRBV27 and TRBJ2-1, with TRBD2 identical over 7 bases. CDR1 is MNHEY and CDR2 is SMNVEV in the germline V gene (reference sequence). There are 16 residues in the CDR3. V was pared by 5 bases and J by 6 bases, with 13 bases of the junction left unmatched.